Following are 28 T cell receptor beta chains from one sample sequenced in a study of cytomegalovirus exposure and HLA in healthy donors (dated by TCRdb to 2016 to 2017). Libraries were constructed by the immunoSEQ multiplex PCR assay. A mixture of 60 forward primers for TCR Vbeta segments and 13 reverse primers for TCR Jbeta segments was used in the multiplex PCR. Not all clones reach the TCRdb copy of this immuneACCESS table, which keeps in-frame sequences only. Checked studies attribute under half of the gap to unresolved V genes and leave the rest unexplained. The sample table records about 130,000 clones; around 70% of these occur just once. The ten largest clones represent 2.1% of the sample. What was sequenced was PBMCs. These receptors were collected from a woman aged 55-75 years in good health and CMV-seropositive.

Points on this clone: Its ends do not fully match the called genes, so a read error is possible. This sequence joins TRBV4-1 and TRBJ1-1; D unresolved. The CDR3 totals 14 residues. Germline CDR1 and CDR2: MGHRA and YSYEKL. This CDR3 reads CASSQVVRNSEAFF. The CDR3 DNA is TGCGCCAGCAGCCAGGTTGTCAGGAACTCTGAAGCTTTCTTT.

This chain joins TRBV19 and TRBJ2-7; TRBD2 agrees at 9 bases. The V and J ends lost 4 bases and 2 bases, in that order; junction bases with no gene match: 3. This CDR3 contains 14 residues. Germline CDR1 and CDR2: LNHDA and SQIVND (reference sequence). The CDR3 nucleotides read TGTGCCAGTAGTACACTAGCGGGCACCTACGAGCAGTACTTC. Encoded protein: CASSTLAGTYEQYF.

The gene calls are TRBV19 and TRBJ1-4, with unresolved D. V was cut by 3 bases and J by 0 bases, with 14 bases left in between. Germline CDR1 and CDR2: LNHDA and SQIVND (reference sequence). This CDR3 is 17 amino acids long. This CDR3 reads CASSISGRPATNEKLFF. In DNA form, the CDR3 reads TGTGCCAGTAGTATTTCAGGCAGGCCTGCAACTAATGAAAAACTGTTTTTT.

The rearrangement links TRBV7-2 to TRBJ2-5, with 14 bases that match TRBD2. Germline V gene lookup returns CDR1 SGHTA and CDR2 FQGNSA. The V and J ends lost 3 bases and 5 bases, in that order; junction bases with no gene match: 11. CDR3 size: 18 residues. The DNA of the CDR3 is TGTGCCAGCAGCTTCTCCGGGACTAGCGGGAGTGTAGGGGAGACCCAGTACTTC. Its protein is CASSFSGTSGSVGETQYF.

The chain joins TRBV28 to TRBJ1-4, with 7 positions matching TRBD1. The J segment lost 4 bases and the V segment lost 4 bases, leaving 6 bases of the junction unmatched. Germline V gives CDR1 MDHEN, CDR2 SYDVKM. CDR3 size: 15 residues. The CDR3 loop reads CASSSWDSVNEKLFF. CDR3 sequence (DNA): TGTGCCAGCAGTTCCTGGGACAGCGTTAATGAAAAACTGTTTTTT.

The chain carries TRBV7-9 and TRBJ1-4; 7 nucleotides match TRBD1. Germline V gene sequence: CDR1 SEHNR, CDR2 FQNEAQ (reference sequence). The CDR3 has 15 amino acids. V lost 4 bases, J lost 0 bases, and 2 bases stayed unmatched. The CDR3 DNA reads as TGTGCCAGCAGCTGGCAGGGGGCAACTAATGAAAAACTGTTTTTT. This codes for CASSWQGATNEKLFF.

The V call is TRBV30, the J call TRBJ1-3; D unresolved. V was trimmed by 0 bases and J by 4 bases, leaving 13 bases between them. The CDR3 has 15 residues. The germline V gene has CDR1 GTSNPN and CDR2 SVGIG (reference sequence). The CDR3 reads CAWSVLRGPGNTIYF. In DNA form, the CDR3 reads TGTGCCTGGAGTGTACTAAGAGGGCCCGGAAACACCATATATTTT.

The gene calls are TRBV7-9 and TRBJ1-1; the match to TRBD1 covers 7 bases. Germline values: CDR1 SEHNR, CDR2 FQNEAQ (reference sequence). The CDR3 has 15 residues. V was pared by 7 bases and J by 5 bases, with 13 bases of the junction left unmatched. CDR3 DNA sequence: TGTGCCAGCACTCTCGGAACCCAGGGGGGAACTGAAGCTTTCTTT. It encodes CASTLGTQGGTEAFF.

DNA for the CDR3: TGTGCCAGCAGCCCCCGGACAGGGGAAGATACGCAGTATTTT. This encodes CASSPRTGEDTQYF. This chain joins TRBV6-5 and TRBJ2-3; 9 nucleotides match TRBD1. With 6 bases clipped from V and 5 bases from J, the junction kept 6 bases outside the gene matches. CDR3 length equals 14 residues. CDR1 is MNHEY, CDR2 SVGAGI, per germline.

The rearrangement uses TRBV2 and TRBJ1-2; TRBD1 matches at 9 bases. The CDR3 runs to 14 residues. The J segment lost 7 bases and the V segment lost 1 base, leaving 4 bases of the junction unmatched. CDR1 SNHLY and CDR2 FYNNEI come from the germline V gene. The CDR3 DNA reads TGTGCCAGCAGTGAAGTTGTGGACAGGGGTGGCTACACCTTC. This gives the protein CASSEVVDRGGYTF.

In this sample, this clone turned up a few times. This sequence joins TRBV28 and TRBJ2-7; tentative D call: TRBD2 (5 bases). The ends were cut back, 5 bases at V and 3 bases at J, with 14 bases in the middle. Germline V gene lookup returns CDR1 MDHEN and CDR2 SYDVKM. The CDR3 is made up of 14 amino acids. The CDR3 spells CASSPPGRRYEQYF. CDR3 nucleotide sequence: TGTGCCAGCAGTCCTCCGGGAAGGCGCTACGAGCAGTACTTC.

This clone was observed a few times. This sequence joins TRBV6-1 and TRBJ2-3; 10 positions match TRBD2. The trim removed 4 bases at V and 14 bases at J, leaving 12 bases unmatched. CDR1 MNHNS and CDR2 SASEGT come from the germline V gene. The CDR3 runs to 14 residues. CDR3 in amino acids: CASSVLGGTSVWYF. The DNA of the CDR3 is TGTGCCAGCAGTGTGTTGGGGGGGACTAGCGTTTGGTATTTT.

The chain combines TRBV7-9 with TRBJ1-1; 8 bases fit TRBD1. This CDR3 is 17 amino acids long. With V trimmed by 1 base and J by 1 base, 8 bases remained unmatched. Germline V gene lookup returns CDR1 SEHNR and CDR2 FQNEAQ (reference sequence). For the CDR3, the DNA is TGTGCCAGCAGCTTAGACCCAGGGGGCAGCCAGAACACTGAAGCTTTCTTT. As protein: CASSLDPGGSQNTEAFF.

The rearrangement joins TRBV27 to TRBJ1-1; 7 positions agree with TRBD1. Germline V CDR1 and CDR2: MNHEY, SMNVEV (reference sequence). The CDR3 extends over 13 amino acids. The V segment lost 10 bases and the J segment 3 bases; nucleotides outside the gene matches: 8. The CDR3 region has the DNA TGTGCCACCGGACAGGCAAAAGACACTGAAGCTTTCTTT. This encodes CATGQAKDTEAFF.

The J gene is TRBJ1-4, the V gene TRBV19; a weak D match, TRBD1 (6 bases). V lost 8 bases to trimming and J lost 6 bases, with 25 bases between them. Per the germline V gene, CDR1 is LNHDA and CDR2 is SQIVND (reference sequence). The CDR3 consists of 17 residues. The CDR3 nucleotides read TGTGCCAGTTCTTCAGGGGCCAGCCTTATCATTGATGAAAAACTGTTTTTT. Protein product: CASSSGASLIIDEKLFF.

This chain joins TRBV27 and TRBJ1-1; TRBD1 agrees at 7 bases. Germline V gives CDR1 MNHEY, CDR2 SMNVEV (reference sequence). The CDR3 is 12 amino acids. The ends lost 5 bases at V and 10 bases at J; junction bases unmatched: 7. CDR3 residues: CASSPTAGGAFF. The CDR3 DNA reads TGTGCCAGCAGTCCCACGGCAGGGGGAGCTTTCTTT.

The chain couples TRBV5-1 to TRBJ1-2; D gene uncertain. Trimming shortened V by 2 bases and J by 2 bases, and 7 bases separated the two germline ends. Germline V lookup: CDR1 SGHRS, CDR2 YFSETQ. The CDR3 extends over 13 amino acids. The CDR3 spells CASSFEQNYGYTF. In nucleotides, the CDR3 is TGCGCCAGCAGCTTCGAACAGAACTATGGCTACACCTTC.

The rearrangement links TRBV9 to TRBJ1-1; the match to TRBD1 covers 10 bases. The V and J ends lost 0 bases and 4 bases, in that order; junction bases with no gene match: 3. This CDR3 has 15 residues. Germline CDR1 is SGDLS and CDR2 is YYNGEE. CDR3 coding DNA: TGTGCCAGCAGCGTAGTGGGGACAGGGGCCACTGAAGCTTTCTTT. Amino acids: CASSVVGTGATEAFF.

The gene calls are TRBV18 and TRBJ2-7; D possibly corresponds to TRBD1 (6 bases). Trimming pared 4 bases from V and 2 bases from J, leaving 12 bases between. CDR3 length equals 14 residues. Looked up from germline, CDR1 is KGHSH and CDR2 is LQKENI. CDR3 sequence reads: CASSQIRDTYEQYF. CDR3 nucleotides: TGTGCCAGCTCACAAATCCGGGACACCTACGAGCAGTACTTC.

V and J are TRBV6-1 and TRBJ2-6, with D tentatively TRBD1 (6 bases). CDR1 MNHNS and CDR2 SASEGT come from the germline V gene. Deletions cut 7 bases from V and 4 bases from J, with 11 bases between. The CDR3 extends over 14 amino acids. CDR3: CASILGTGANVLTF. The CDR3 DNA is TGTGCCAGCATTCTCGGGACAGGGGCCAACGTCCTGACTTTC.

The chain recombines TRBV10-3 with TRBJ2-7; TRBD1 matches 7 bases. Unmatched junction bases numbered 7, after V lost 7 bases and J lost 1 base. In germline, CDR1 is ENHRY, CDR2 SYGVKD. This CDR3 region has 14 residues. CDR3 coding DNA: TGTGCCATCAACCCCGGGACAGCATCCTACGAGCAGTACTTC. This sequence encodes CAINPGTASYEQYF.

The chain combines TRBV5-4 with TRBJ1-2, with 8 bases identical to TRBD1. CDR1 is SGHNT, CDR2 YYREEE, per germline (reference sequence). The ends lost 4 bases at V and 8 bases at J; junction bases unmatched: 7. CDR3 length equals 13 residues. The CDR3: CASSPNRGDGYTF. The DNA of the CDR3 is TGTGCCAGCAGCCCTAACAGGGGGGACGGCTACACCTTC.

The gene calls are TRBV7-8 and TRBJ2-2, with 7 bases matching TRBD1. This CDR3 is built from 14 residues. CDR1 is SGHVS, CDR2 FQNEAQ, per germline. The V gene end was trimmed by 7 bases and the J gene end by 1 base; junction bases not matched to a gene: 3. The CDR3 region has the DNA TGTGCCAGCACTTGGACAGGGAACACCGGGGAGCTGTTTTTT. It is translated as CASTWTGNTGELFF.

The chain is built from TRBV29-1 and TRBJ1-2, with 7 bases fitting TRBD1. The CDR3 length is 12 residues. Unmatched junction bases numbered 6, after V lost 6 bases and J lost 5 bases. Germline-derived CDR1 and CDR2 are SQVTM and ANQGSEA. The CDR3 loop is CSVRTGSYGYTF. The CDR3 bases are TGCAGCGTCCGGACAGGTAGTTATGGCTACACCTTC. Variable domain in full (rest from reference TRBV29-1 and TRBJ1-2): SAVISQKPSRDICQRGTSLTIQCQVDSQVTMMFWYRQQPGQSLTLIATANQGSEATYESGFVIDKFPISRPNLTFSTLTVSNMSPEDSSIYLCSVRTGSYGYTFGSGTRLTVV.

The chain couples TRBV2 to TRBJ2-7, with TRBD2 as a possible D gene (7 bases). The CDR3 is 17 residues long. The V end lost 10 bases, the J end lost 0 bases, and 25 bases lay between the germline ends. Germline CDR1 is SNHLY and CDR2 is FYNNEI. The CDR3 region has the DNA TGTGCCACCCTCCCGGGGGGCACCCGGACTGCCTCCTACGAGCAGTACTTC. It codes for CATLPGGTRTASYEQYF.

V usage is TRBV27 and J usage is TRBJ2-1, with 9 bases identical to TRBD2. V was clipped by 3 bases and J by 3 bases; unmatched bases: 6. The CDR3 length is 16 residues. The V gene's germline CDR1 is MNHEY and CDR2 SMNVEV (reference sequence). CDR3 nucleotide sequence: TGTGCCAGCAGTTTGGCTAGCGGGACCCTCTACAATGAGCAGTTCTTC. It is translated as CASSLASGTLYNEQFF.

This chain uses TRBV28 with TRBJ1-1; D gene unclear. This CDR3 contains 10 residues. The V gene lost 10 bases and the J gene lost 0 bases, with 3 bases spanning the gap. CDR1 and CDR2 (germline): MDHEN, SYDVKM. CDR3 sequence (DNA): TGTGCCACGGTGAACACTGAAGCTTTCTTT. Amino acids: CATVNTEAFF.

The gene calls are TRBV2 and TRBJ1-3; 9 positions agree with TRBD1. Germline CDR1 reads SNHLY; CDR2 reads FYNNEI. V gave up 5 bases and J gave up 4 bases; unmatched junction bases: 3. This CDR3 region has 14 residues. CDR3 amino acids: CASSLDRGGNTIYF. Here the CDR3 DNA reads TGTGCCAGCAGTCTGGACAGGGGCGGAAACACCATATATTTT.